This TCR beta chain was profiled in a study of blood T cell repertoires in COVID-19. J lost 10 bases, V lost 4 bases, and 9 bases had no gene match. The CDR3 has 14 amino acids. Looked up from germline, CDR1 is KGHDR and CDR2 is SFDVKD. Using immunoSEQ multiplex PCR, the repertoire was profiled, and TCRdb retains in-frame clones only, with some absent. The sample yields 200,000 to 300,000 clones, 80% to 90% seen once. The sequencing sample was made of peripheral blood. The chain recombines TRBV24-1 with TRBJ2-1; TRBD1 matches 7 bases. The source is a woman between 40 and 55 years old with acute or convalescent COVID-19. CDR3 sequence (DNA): TGTGCCACCAGTGACCCGACAGGGTTCGGCGAGCAGTTCTTC. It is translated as CATSDPTGFGEQFF.